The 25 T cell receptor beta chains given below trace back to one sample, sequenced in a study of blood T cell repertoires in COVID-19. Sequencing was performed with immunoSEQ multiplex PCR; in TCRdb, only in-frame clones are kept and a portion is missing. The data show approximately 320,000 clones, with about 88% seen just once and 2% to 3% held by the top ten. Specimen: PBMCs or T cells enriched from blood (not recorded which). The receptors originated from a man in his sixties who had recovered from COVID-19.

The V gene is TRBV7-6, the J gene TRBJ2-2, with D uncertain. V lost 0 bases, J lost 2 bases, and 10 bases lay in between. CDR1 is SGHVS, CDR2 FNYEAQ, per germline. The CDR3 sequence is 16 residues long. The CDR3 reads CASSLAPQVNTGELFF. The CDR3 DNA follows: TGTGCCAGCAGCTTAGCGCCCCAGGTTAACACCGGGGAGCTGTTTTTT. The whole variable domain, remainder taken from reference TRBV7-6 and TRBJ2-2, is GAGVSQSPRYKVTKRGQDVALRCDPISGHVSLYWYRQALGQGPEFLTYFNYEAQQDKSGLPNDRFSAERPEGSISTLTIQRTEQRDSAMYRCASSLAPQVNTGELFFGEGSRLTVL.

The CDR3 coding sequence is TGTGCCAGCAAACCGGGGGGGAGCAATCAGCCCCAGCATTTT. The encoded protein is CASKPGGSNQPQHF. This chain joins TRBV2 and TRBJ1-5; possibly TRBD1 for D (5 bases). The germline gives CDR1 SNHLY, CDR2 FYNNEI. Trimming took 7 bases from V and 1 from J, leaving 11 bases between them. There are 14 residues in the CDR3.

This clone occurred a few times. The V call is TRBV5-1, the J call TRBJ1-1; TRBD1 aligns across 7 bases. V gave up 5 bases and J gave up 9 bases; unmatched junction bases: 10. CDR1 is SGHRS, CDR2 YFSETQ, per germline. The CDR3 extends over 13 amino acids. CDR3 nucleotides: TGCGCCAGCAGTTCGGCCCAGGGACAGAAAGCTTTCTTT. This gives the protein CASSSAQGQKAFF.

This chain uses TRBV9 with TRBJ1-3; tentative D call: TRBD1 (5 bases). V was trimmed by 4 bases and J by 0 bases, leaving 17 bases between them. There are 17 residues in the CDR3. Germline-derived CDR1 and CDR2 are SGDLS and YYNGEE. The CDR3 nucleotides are TGTGCCAGCAGCTCCACAGGTGGGGTGAACTCTGGAAACACCATATATTTT. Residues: CASSSTGGVNSGNTIYF. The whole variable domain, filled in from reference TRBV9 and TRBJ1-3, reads DSGVTQTPKHLITATGQRVTLRCSPRSGDLSVYWYQQSLDQGLQFLIQYYNGEERAKGNILERFSAQQFPDLHSELNLSSLELGDSALYFCASSSTGGVNSGNTIYFGEGSWLTVV.

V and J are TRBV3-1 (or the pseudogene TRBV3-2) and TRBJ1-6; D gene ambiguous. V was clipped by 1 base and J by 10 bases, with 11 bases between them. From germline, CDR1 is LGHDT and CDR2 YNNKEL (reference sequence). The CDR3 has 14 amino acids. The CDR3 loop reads CASSQGGFGSPLHF. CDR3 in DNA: TGTGCCAGCAGCCAAGGTGGATTCGGGTCACCCCTCCACTTT.

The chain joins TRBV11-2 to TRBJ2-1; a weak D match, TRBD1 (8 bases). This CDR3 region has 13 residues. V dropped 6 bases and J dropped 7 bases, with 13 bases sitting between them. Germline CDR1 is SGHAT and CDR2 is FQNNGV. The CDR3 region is CASSSQGGNEQFF. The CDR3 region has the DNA TGTGCCAGCAGTTCACAGGGGGGGAATGAGCAGTTCTTC. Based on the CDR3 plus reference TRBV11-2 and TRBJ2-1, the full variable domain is EAGVAQSPRYKIIEKRQSVAFWCNPISGHATLYWYQQILGQGPKLLIQFQNNGVVDDSQLPKDRFSAERLKGVDSTLKIQPAKLEDSAVYLCASSSQGGNEQFFGPGTRLTVL.

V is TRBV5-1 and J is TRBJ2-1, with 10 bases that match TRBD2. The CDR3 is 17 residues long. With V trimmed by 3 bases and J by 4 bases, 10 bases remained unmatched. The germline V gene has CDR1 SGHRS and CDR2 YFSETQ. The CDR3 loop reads CASSSTPGTSVYNEQFF. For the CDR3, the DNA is TGCGCCAGCAGCTCAACCCCCGGGACTAGCGTATACAATGAGCAGTTCTTC.

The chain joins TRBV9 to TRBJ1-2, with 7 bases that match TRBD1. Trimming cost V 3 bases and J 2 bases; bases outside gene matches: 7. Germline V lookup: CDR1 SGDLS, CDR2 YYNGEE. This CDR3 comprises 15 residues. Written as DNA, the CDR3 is TGTGCCAGCAGCGCCCTATTGACAGGGAACTATGGCTACACCTTC. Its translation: CASSALLTGNYGYTF.

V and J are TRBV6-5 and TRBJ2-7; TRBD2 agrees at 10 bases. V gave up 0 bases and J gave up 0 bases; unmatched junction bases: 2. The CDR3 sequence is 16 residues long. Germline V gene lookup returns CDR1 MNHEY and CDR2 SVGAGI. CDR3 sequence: CASSYSSGGVSYEQYF. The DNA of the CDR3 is TGTGCCAGCAGTTACTCGAGCGGGGGGGTCTCCTACGAGCAGTACTTC.

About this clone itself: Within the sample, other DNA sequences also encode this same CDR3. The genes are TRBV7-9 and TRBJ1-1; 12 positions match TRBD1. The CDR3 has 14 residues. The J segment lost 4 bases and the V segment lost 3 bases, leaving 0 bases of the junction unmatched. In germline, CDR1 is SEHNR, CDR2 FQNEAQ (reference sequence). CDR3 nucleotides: TGTGCCAGCAGCTTGGGACAGGGGGCCACTGAAGCTTTCTTT. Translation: CASSLGQGATEAFF.

CDR3 loop: CASSAGLGYTF. The CDR3 region has the DNA TGTGCCAGCAGCGCAGGGTTGGGCTACACCTTC. J is TRBJ1-2 and V is TRBV5-4, with a weak D call TRBD1 (5 bases). CDR3 length: 11 residues. The germline gives CDR1 SGHNT, CDR2 YYREEE (reference sequence). V was cut by 4 bases and J by 8 bases, with 9 bases left in between.

CDR3 region: CASSELREQFF. In nucleotides, the CDR3 is TGTGCCAGCAGTGAATTGAGAGAGCAGTTCTTC. This rearrangement joins TRBV2 to TRBJ2-1; no clear D gene. The CDR3 sequence is 11 residues long. Germline V gene lookup returns CDR1 SNHLY and CDR2 FYNNEI. Trimming removed 2 bases from V and 10 bases from J, with 6 bases in between.

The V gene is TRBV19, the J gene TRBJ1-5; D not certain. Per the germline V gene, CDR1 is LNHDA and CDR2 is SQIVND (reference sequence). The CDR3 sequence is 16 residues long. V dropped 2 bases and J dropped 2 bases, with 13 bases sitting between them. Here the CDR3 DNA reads TGTGCCAGTAGTATATACTCCCCCGGGGGCAATCAGCCCCAGCATTTT. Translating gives CASSIYSPGGNQPQHF.

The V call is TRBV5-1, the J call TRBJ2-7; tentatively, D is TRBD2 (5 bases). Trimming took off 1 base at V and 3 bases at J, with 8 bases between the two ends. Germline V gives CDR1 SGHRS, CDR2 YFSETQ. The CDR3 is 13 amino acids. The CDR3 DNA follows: TGCGCCAGCAGCTTGAACGGGAACTACGAGCAGTACTTC. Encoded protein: CASSLNGNYEQYF. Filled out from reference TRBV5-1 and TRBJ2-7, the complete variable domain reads KAGVTQTPRYLIKTRGQQVTLSCSPISGHRSVSWYQQTPGQGLQFLFEYFSETQRNKGNFPGRFSGRQFSNSRSEMNVSTLELGDSALYLCASSLNGNYEQYFGPGTRLTVT.

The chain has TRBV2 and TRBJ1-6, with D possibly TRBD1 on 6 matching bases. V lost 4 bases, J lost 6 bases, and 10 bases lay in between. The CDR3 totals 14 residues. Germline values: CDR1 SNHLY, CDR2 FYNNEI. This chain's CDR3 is CASSVRGPNSPLHF. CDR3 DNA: TGTGCCAGCAGTGTCAGGGGACCTAATTCACCCCTCCACTTT.

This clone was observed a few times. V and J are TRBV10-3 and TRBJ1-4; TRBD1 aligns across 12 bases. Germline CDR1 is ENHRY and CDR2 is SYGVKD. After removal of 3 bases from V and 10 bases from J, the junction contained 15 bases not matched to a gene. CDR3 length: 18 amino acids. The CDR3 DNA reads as TGTGCCATCAGTGATCCTGTTATGGGGACAGGGGGCAGTGGAAAACTGTTTTTT. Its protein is CAISDPVMGTGGSGKLFF.

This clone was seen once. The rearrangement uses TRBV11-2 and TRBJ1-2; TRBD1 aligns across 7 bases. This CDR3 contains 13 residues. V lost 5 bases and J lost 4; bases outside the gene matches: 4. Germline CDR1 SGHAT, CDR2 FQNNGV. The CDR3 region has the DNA TGTGCCAGCAGCACCCGGGACAGCTATGGCTACACCTTC. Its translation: CASSTRDSYGYTF.

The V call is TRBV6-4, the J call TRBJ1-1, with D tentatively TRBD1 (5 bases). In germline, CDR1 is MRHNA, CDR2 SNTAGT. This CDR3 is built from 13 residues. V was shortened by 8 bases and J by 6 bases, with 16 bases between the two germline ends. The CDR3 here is CASSGGWGSEAFF. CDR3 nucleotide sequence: TGTGCCAGCTCCGGGGGATGGGGGTCTGAAGCTTTCTTT.

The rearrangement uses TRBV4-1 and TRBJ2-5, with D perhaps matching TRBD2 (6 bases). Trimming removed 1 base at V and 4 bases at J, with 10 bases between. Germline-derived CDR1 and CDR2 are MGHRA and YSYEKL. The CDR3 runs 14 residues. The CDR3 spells CASSQAYGGETQYF. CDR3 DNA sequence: TGCGCCAGCAGCCAAGCTTACGGGGGAGAGACCCAGTACTTC.

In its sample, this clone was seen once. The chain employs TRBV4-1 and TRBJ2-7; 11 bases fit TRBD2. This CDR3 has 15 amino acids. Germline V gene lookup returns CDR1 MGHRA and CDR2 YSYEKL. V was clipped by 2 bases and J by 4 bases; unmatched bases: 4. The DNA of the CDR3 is TGCGCCAGCAGCCAAATAGCGGGGGGGCTTTACGAGCAGTACTTC. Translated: CASSQIAGGLYEQYF.

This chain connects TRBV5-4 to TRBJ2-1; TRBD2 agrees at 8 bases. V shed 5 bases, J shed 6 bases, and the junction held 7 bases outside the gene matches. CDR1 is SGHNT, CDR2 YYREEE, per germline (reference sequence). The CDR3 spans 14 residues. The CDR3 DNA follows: TGTGCCAGCAGTACTGCCGGGACTAGCAATGAGCAGTTCTTC. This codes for CASSTAGTSNEQFF.

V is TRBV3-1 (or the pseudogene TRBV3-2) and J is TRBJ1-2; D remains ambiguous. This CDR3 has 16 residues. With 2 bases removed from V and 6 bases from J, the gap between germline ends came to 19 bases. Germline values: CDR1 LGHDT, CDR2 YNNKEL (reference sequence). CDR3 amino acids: CASSQPLVSTVHGYTF. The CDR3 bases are TGTGCCAGCAGCCAACCGTTAGTTTCTACAGTGCATGGCTACACCTTC.

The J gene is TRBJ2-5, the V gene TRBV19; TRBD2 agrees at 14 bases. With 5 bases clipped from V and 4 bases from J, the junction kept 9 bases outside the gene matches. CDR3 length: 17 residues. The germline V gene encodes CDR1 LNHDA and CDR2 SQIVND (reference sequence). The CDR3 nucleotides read TGTGCCAGTAGTCAAGACAGGGGGACTAGCGGGAGAGAGACCCAGTACTTC. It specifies CASSQDRGTSGRETQYF.

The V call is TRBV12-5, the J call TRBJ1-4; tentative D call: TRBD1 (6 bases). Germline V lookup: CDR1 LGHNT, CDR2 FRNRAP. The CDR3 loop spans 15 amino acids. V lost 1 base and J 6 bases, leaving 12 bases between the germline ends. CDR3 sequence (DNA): TGTGCTAGTGGTTTGGCAGGGGATGCTCATGAAAAACTGTTTTTT. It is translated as CASGLAGDAHEKLFF.

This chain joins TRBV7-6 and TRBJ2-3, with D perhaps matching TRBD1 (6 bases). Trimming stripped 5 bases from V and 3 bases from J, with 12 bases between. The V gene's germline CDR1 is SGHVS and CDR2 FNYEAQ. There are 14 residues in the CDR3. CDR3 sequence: CASSPRTATDTQYF. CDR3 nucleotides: TGTGCCAGCAGCCCCCGGACAGCTACAGATACGCAGTATTTT.